Below, 24 T cell receptor beta chains from the same sample are listed, as sequenced in a study of control samples from healthy donors and cancer patients (dated by TCRdb to about 2020). Receptors were amplified or captured by the immunoSEQ multiplex PCR assay. In its TCRdb copy, this immuneACCESS table keeps in-frame sequences only and misses some clones. Where compared with another copy, unresolved V genes explain less than half of these, and the others have no known cause. In this sample the table shows roughly 88,000 clones, roughly 90% of which occur a single time. The leading ten clones occupy roughly 0.9% of the sample. The sample comprised blood. These receptors all come from a woman between 25 and 40 years old in good health.

This clone came up once. CDR3 sequence (DNA): TGTGCCAGCAGGCCTCCCATCGGGGGGAAAATGAACACTGAAGCTTTCTTT. It is translated as CASRPPIGGKMNTEAFF. The chain is built from TRBV7-9 and TRBJ1-1; D is possibly TRBD1 (5 bases). Trimming stripped 6 bases from V and 0 bases from J, with 20 bases between. Germline CDR1 and CDR2: SEHNR and FQNEAQ (reference sequence). The CDR3 spans 17 residues.

The rearrangement uses TRBV19 and TRBJ1-4; no reliable D call. The V end was cut by 7 bases, the J end by 0 bases, with 15 bases between. CDR3 length: 16 residues. Germline CDR1 reads LNHDA; CDR2 reads SQIVND (reference sequence). As DNA, the CDR3 is TGTGCCAGTACCCCGACCAGAGTTGCAACTAATGAAAAACTGTTTTTT. As protein: CASTPTRVATNEKLFF.

This chain connects TRBV2 to TRBJ1-4, with a possible D match to TRBD1 (5 bases). Germline lookup yields CDR1 SNHLY and CDR2 FYNNEI. V lost 6 bases and J lost 7, with 15 bases in between. This CDR3 has 14 amino acids. CDR3 sequence reads: CASRGVGESEKLFF. The CDR3 DNA sequence: TGTGCCAGCAGGGGGGTTGGAGAAAGTGAAAAACTGTTTTTT.

V gene TRBV3-1 (or the pseudogene TRBV3-2) combines with J gene TRBJ1-1; the match to TRBD1 covers 9 bases. V dropped 5 bases and J dropped 3; count of bases not matched to a gene: 10. The CDR3 runs 16 residues. From germline, CDR1 is LGHDT and CDR2 YNNKEL (reference sequence). The CDR3 DNA follows: TGTGCCAGCAGCATTTGGACAGGGGCCGGGGACACTGAAGCTTTCTTT. Encoded protein: CASSIWTGAGDTEAFF.

The chain employs TRBV28 and TRBJ2-2, with a possible D match to TRBD1 (6 bases). The CDR3 is 16 amino acids. Germline V gene sequence: CDR1 MDHEN, CDR2 SYDVKM. The ends were cut back, 2 bases at V and 0 bases at J, with 10 bases in the middle. The CDR3 DNA follows: TGTGCCAGCAGTTTACGGGCAGGGGCGAACACCGGGGAGCTGTTTTTT. Protein product: CASSLRAGANTGELFF.

This chain links TRBV4-1 with TRBJ1-2; the D gene is possibly TRBD1 (5 bases). V shed 1 base and J shed 2 bases, with 8 bases lying between them. Germline V gene lookup returns CDR1 MGHRA and CDR2 YSYEKL. CDR3 length equals 14 residues. The CDR3 spells CASSQARGNYGYTF. CDR3 nucleotide sequence: TGCGCCAGCAGCCAAGCCCGGGGCAACTATGGCTACACCTTC.

This clone was counted only a few times. The gene calls are TRBV24-1 and TRBJ1-5, with no clear D. Germline V CDR1 and CDR2: KGHDR, SFDVKD. This CDR3 has 14 residues. V dropped 6 bases and J dropped 1 base, with 9 bases sitting between them. The DNA for the CDR3 is TGTGCCACCAGTCCTGGCAGGAGCAATCAGCCCCAGCATTTT. This gives the protein CATSPGRSNQPQHF.

The CDR3 DNA sequence: TGTGCCAGCAGCCAGGAGGCCGGACCCTACGAGCAGTACTTC. Its translation is CASSQEAGPYEQYF. V and J are TRBV6-5 and TRBJ2-7; the D gene is possibly TRBD2 (5 bases). Germline V gives CDR1 MNHEY, CDR2 SVGAGI. The CDR3 has 14 residues. V lost 6 bases and J 2 bases, leaving 14 bases between the germline ends.

The chain joins TRBV9 to TRBJ2-1, with 11 nucleotides matching TRBD2. Losses at the gene ends were 3 bases for V and 4 bases for J; bases not matched to a gene: 12. The length of the CDR3 is 18 residues. Germline CDR1 reads SGDLS; CDR2 reads YYNGEE. CDR3 region: CASSDTWIAGGGYNEQFF. The CDR3 bases are TGTGCCAGCAGCGACACCTGGATAGCGGGAGGGGGGTACAATGAGCAGTTCTTC.

The chain uses TRBV3-1 (or the pseudogene TRBV3-2) and TRBJ2-3, with D possibly matching TRBD1 (6 bases). Germline loops: CDR1 LGHDT, CDR2 YNNKEL (reference sequence). Trimming left V 0 bases short and J 0 bases short, with 10 bases between. The CDR3 is made up of 16 amino acids. The CDR3 nucleotides are TGTGCCAGCAGCCAAGAGAGGACAGCTAGCACAGATACGCAGTATTTT. Protein sequence: CASSQERTASTDTQYF.

This clone was observed a single time. This sequence joins TRBV19 and TRBJ2-3; 13 nucleotides match TRBD2. The CDR3 has 16 residues. Per the germline V gene, CDR1 is LNHDA and CDR2 is SQIVND (reference sequence). V was clipped by 6 bases and J by 3 bases; unmatched bases: 6. Here the CDR3 DNA reads TGTGCCAGTAGACTAGCGGGAGGGCCTTCAACAGATACGCAGTATTTT. This gives the protein CASRLAGGPSTDTQYF.

The V call is TRBV30, the J call TRBJ1-3; 8 bases line up with TRBD1. V lost 5 bases, J lost 5 bases, and 5 bases stayed unmatched. Germline V lookup: CDR1 GTSNPN, CDR2 SVGIG (reference sequence). The CDR3 runs to 13 residues. As DNA, the CDR3 is TGTGCCTGGGACACAGGGGGAAGAAACACCATATATTTT. Translation gives CAWDTGGRNTIYF. The full variable domain, its missing parts supplied by reference TRBV30 and TRBJ1-3, is SQTIHQWPATLVQPVGSPLSLECTVEGTSNPNLYWYRQAAGRGLQLLFYSVGIGQISSEVPQNLSASRPQDRQFILSSKKLLLSDSGFYLCAWDTGGRNTIYFGEGSWLTVV.

This chain uses TRBV19 with TRBJ1-4; no firm D call. Between the trimmed V and J ends, which lost 8 bases and 7 bases, there was a span of 14 bases. The CDR3 contains 13 residues. Germline values: CDR1 LNHDA, CDR2 SQIVND (reference sequence). CDR3 nucleotides: TGTGCCAGTTGTGGTTCGAGTCCTGAAAAACTGTTTTTT. Its translation is CASCGSSPEKLFF.

The J gene is TRBJ2-1, the V gene TRBV28, with a possible D match to TRBD1 (6 bases). The CDR3 sequence is 17 residues long. V was trimmed by 8 bases and J by 0 bases, leaving 20 bases between them. Germline V gene lookup returns CDR1 MDHEN and CDR2 SYDVKM. The CDR3 loop is CASLEGQGWSSYNEQFF. The CDR3 DNA reads TGTGCCAGCTTGGAAGGGCAGGGGTGGAGCTCCTACAATGAGCAGTTCTTC.

The chain has TRBV7-2 and TRBJ1-3, with D perhaps TRBD1 (5 bases). Germline V gives CDR1 SGHTA, CDR2 FQGNSA. The CDR3 extends over 16 amino acids. V was shortened by 6 bases and J by 0 bases, with 15 bases between the two germline ends. This chain's CDR3 is CASSPLQGLSGNTIYF. The CDR3 DNA follows: TGTGCCAGCAGTCCCTTGCAGGGTCTCTCTGGAAACACCATATATTTT.

J is TRBJ2-3 and V is TRBV5-1, with TRBD2 matching over 13 bases. The V gene's germline CDR1 is SGHRS and CDR2 YFSETQ. Trimming at V came to 3 bases and at J to 4 bases, leaving 5 bases not matched to a gene. The CDR3 has 16 amino acids. The CDR3 spells CASSSRTSGGADTQYF. The CDR3 region has the DNA TGCGCCAGCAGCTCTAGGACTAGCGGGGGCGCAGATACGCAGTATTTT.

The V and J genes are TRBV6-5 and TRBJ1-2; D possibly corresponds to TRBD1 (6 bases). V was clipped by 6 bases and J by 8 bases, with 16 bases between them. The CDR3 length is 13 residues. CDR1 and CDR2 from the germline V gene are MNHEY and SVGAGI. CDR3 DNA: TGTGCCAGCAGATTAGGGGGTAGCCTAGGCTACACCTTC. It yields the protein CASRLGGSLGYTF.

This rearrangement joins TRBV9 to TRBJ2-5; unclear D gene. The CDR3 totals 14 residues. The germline gives CDR1 SGDLS, CDR2 YYNGEE. V shed 0 bases and J shed 6 bases, with 12 bases lying between them. CDR3 DNA: TGTGCCAGCAGCGTAGATGGCCAACAGCAGACCCAGTACTTC. Protein product: CASSVDGQQQTQYF. Variable domain in full (rest from reference TRBV9 and TRBJ2-5): DSGVTQTPKHLITATGQRVTLRCSPRSGDLSVYWYQQSLDQGLQFLIQYYNGEERAKGNILERFSAQQFPDLHSELNLSSLELGDSALYFCASSVDGQQQTQYFGPGTRLLVL.

V gene TRBV7-2 combines with J gene TRBJ2-2, with a weak D call TRBD2 (6 bases). The CDR3 is made up of 15 amino acids. Germline V lookup: CDR1 SGHTA, CDR2 FQGNSA. Trimming removed 3 bases from V and 5 bases from J, with 13 bases in between. The CDR3 DNA reads as TGTGCCAGCAGCTTCCAGGGACTGACAACCGGGGAGCTGTTTTTT. It yields the protein CASSFQGLTTGELFF.

The chain has TRBV6-5 and TRBJ2-7; 10 nucleotides match TRBD2. Looked up from germline, CDR1 is MNHEY and CDR2 is SVGAGI. Losses at the gene ends were 4 bases for V and 3 bases for J; bases not matched to a gene: 9. The CDR3 sequence is 16 residues long. This chain's CDR3 is CASSSPGVAGGYEQYF. Written as DNA, the CDR3 is TGTGCCAGCAGTTCCCCGGGAGTAGCGGGGGGCTACGAGCAGTACTTC.

The rearrangement joins TRBV5-4 to TRBJ1-3; unclear D gene. Trimming removed 4 bases at V and 3 bases at J, with 8 bases between. The CDR3 totals 13 residues. Germline-derived CDR1 and CDR2 are SGHNT and YYREEE (reference sequence). CDR3 bases: TGTGCCAGCAGCCCCAATGGTGGAAACACCATATATTTT. This encodes CASSPNGGNTIYF.

The J gene is TRBJ1-2, the V gene TRBV18, with 9 bases aligning to TRBD1. Germline V gene lookup returns CDR1 KGHSH and CDR2 LQKENI. The CDR3 extends over 17 amino acids. The junction had 14 bases not matched to a gene; V was cut back by 3 bases and J by 6 bases. The DNA for the CDR3 is TGTGCCAGCTCACCCAAGACTCCGGGACAGGGTTACGATGGCTACACCTTC. Its translation is CASSPKTPGQGYDGYTF.

This rearrangement joins TRBV3-1 (or the pseudogene TRBV3-2) to TRBJ1-2; no clear D gene. The V gene lost 4 bases and the J gene lost 3 bases, with 15 bases spanning the gap. Germline V gene sequence: CDR1 LGHDT, CDR2 YNNKEL (reference sequence). This CDR3 spans 15 amino acids. In nucleotides, the CDR3 is TGTGCCAGCAGCCCTAACTCAATGGGGTACTATGGCTACACCTTC. Its translation is CASSPNSMGYYGYTF.

This CDR3 reads CASSFGLGAGQGATNEKLFF. DNA for the CDR3: TGCGCCAGCAGCTTCGGCCTTGGGGCGGGACAGGGTGCAACTAATGAAAAACTGTTTTTT. J is TRBJ1-4 and V is TRBV5-1; 9 bases agree with TRBD1. CDR3 length: 20 amino acids. After removal of 2 bases from V and 0 bases from J, the junction contained 14 bases not matched to a gene. CDR1 and CDR2 (germline): SGHRS, YFSETQ.